The T cell receptor (beta chain) described here comes from a study of cytotoxic CD8 clonotypes in ibrutinib-treated CLL. Study as a whole: The sample average was about 240,000 productive templates and tens of thousands of productive rearrangements. Study-wide points: Upon ibrutinib response clonality rose, and upon progression it fell back toward baseline. While tracking circulating CD8+ T-cell counts, baseline clonality exceeded that of age-matched healthy donors. Rare overall, public clonotypes shrank or held steady under therapy.

Using immunoSEQ multiplex PCR, the repertoire was profiled, and TCRdb retains in-frame clones only, with some absent. Of 40,000 or so clones in the sample, roughly 72% were seen once. The CDR3 spans 15 residues. Germline assignment: CDR1 ENHRY and CDR2 SYGVKD. V was clipped by 2 bases and J by 0 bases; unmatched bases: 2. This clone was found once. Its antigen remains unknown. Here the sequenced sample was PBMCs, taken at disease progression, from a patient treated with ibrutinib. The source of this sequence is a human donor with chronic lymphocytic leukemia. The V and J genes are TRBV10-3 and TRBJ1-2; 8 nucleotides line up with TRBD1. CDR3 sequence: CAISEETGANYGYTF. The CDR3 DNA sequence: TGTGCCATCAGTGAGGAGACAGGGGCTAACTATGGCTACACCTTC.